This T cell receptor beta chain came from a study of blood T cell repertoires in COVID-19. Produced via immunoSEQ multiplex PCR; TCRdb's table is partial and in-frame only. The sample consists of 180,000 or so clones, about 84% of them appearing once. Germline V gene lookup returns CDR1 SNHLY and CDR2 FYNNEI. The V gene lost 7 bases and the J gene lost 2 bases, with 13 bases spanning the gap. The CDR3 runs 14 residues. The V call is TRBV2, the J call TRBJ2-3; D gene unclear. Input material: PBMCs or T cells enriched from blood (not recorded which). The sequence derives from a man aged 40-49 years with acute COVID-19. The CDR3 loop reads CASTTLVNTDTQYF. DNA for the CDR3: TGTGCCAGCACCACCCTAGTGAACACAGATACGCAGTATTTT.